The clone carrying this T cell receptor beta chain occurred many times. The antigen is undetermined. RNA transcripts were the template for amplifying TCR beta CDR3 regions. The HTBI primer set drove a first-round RT-PCR of the TCR CDR3. TCRdb recomputed calls from the multiplex PCR reads with MiXCR, one row per CDR3 protein. The sample includes a few hundred thousand distinct CDR3 sequences, approximately 16% of them seen just once. Looked up from germline, CDR1 is SGHTA and CDR2 is FQGNSA. The CDR3 loop spans 13 amino acids. The ends were cut back, 2 bases at V and 7 bases at J, with 9 bases in the middle. This entry belongs to a study of T cells in Graves' hyperthyroidism and ophthalmopathy. Study background: Pretreatment peripheral blood was obtained at initial diagnosis.

Ophthalmopathy patients had Clinical Activity Score at least 3, NOSPECS grade at least 4, duration under 3 months. PBMCs were derived from roughly 9.6 ml fresh peripheral blood. Overall study results and limits: The model predicted ophthalmopathy a median roughly 6.5 months before onset.

The receptor was derived from a young woman with Graves' ophthalmopathy. Sequencing used blood. The V and J genes are TRBV7-2 and TRBJ2-1; D gene uncertain. In DNA form, the CDR3 reads TGTGCCAGCAGCTTAAGGATTGCGAATGAGCAGTTCTTC. Translating gives CASSLRIANEQFF.